This T cell receptor beta chain was observed in a study of cytomegalovirus exposure and HLA in healthy donors (dated 2017 in TCRdb). With respect to the entire study: In an earlier analysis of under 750 of the donors, less than 350 Gb of sequence data and approximately 120 million unique TCR beta sequences from about 179 million T cells were reported. Approximately 300 gigabases of sequencing data and tens of millions of unique TCR sequences made up an early release that covered roughly 670 HLA-typed donors. Among the roughly 390 genotyped donors, around 79% belonged to the genetic ancestry cluster associated with self-reported Caucasian donors. The aim of the study was to test whether cataloging public T cell receptors could identify signatures of past pathogen exposure. The study profiled the T cell repertoires of 500 to 800 subjects by immunosequencing and related them to cytomegalovirus serostatus. A separate validation cohort of some 130 different subjects was used in addition to the approximately 700-subject first cohort. To predict cytomegalovirus infection status, the study combined high-throughput TCR immunosequencing, statistical association of individual TCRs with disease status, and machine learning. A later analysis re-analyzed previously published TCR beta repertoires from approximately 700 donors and added high-resolution HLA genotyping to study TCR occurrence patterns. Rather than using new phenotypic data, the later analysis identified candidate immune exposures from TCR beta sequences and from how often those sequences occurred across donors. An earlier analysis of approximately 630 of the donors applied high-throughput TCR beta sequencing to assess whether each TCR beta V gene segment acted as functional or pseudogenic. Alongside the repertoire data, information on donor age, sex, ethnicity and CMV serostatus was compiled. Genome-wide SNP genotypes for about three fifths of the roughly 670 donors were used in a later genetic analysis, which treated that subset as a discovery cohort. Every repertoire in the discovery cohort had been generated on one and the same sequencing platform. Class I and class II HLA loci were covered by the typing at four-digit resolution. The number of typed donors differed by locus: about 620-630 for A, B, C, DRB1 and DQB1; approximately 520 for DQA1; approximately 610 for DPA1; and around 470 for DPB1. About five DR-DQ haplotypes were handled as single units for association and clustering, since linkage in the cohort was strong. Among 350 to 400 genotyped donors of the cohort, an average of approximately 240,000 unique TCR beta nucleotide sequences were sequenced per donor, roughly a sixth of them non-productive.

Study-wide findings and limitations: Presence/absence analyses assumed roughly uniform sequencing depth across donors, an assumption that may not hold. Because the 87-base-pair reads could not distinguish some IMGT-functional V segments, including TRBV6-2 and TRBV6-3, those segments were excluded. In a later analysis, HLA-associated TCR beta chains showed more clonal expansion and lower generation probabilities than non-associated chains that were equally common. The authors suggested that the approach could potentially be generalized to other disease states and immunological phenotypes. In vitro tests confirmed that three of the cytomegalovirus-associated TCR beta chains recognize cytomegalovirus antigens. An association between a missense DCLRE1C variant and V-gene and J-gene trimming of TCR beta chains was found in a later genetic analysis and replicated in an independent cohort. An earlier analysis of several hundred of the donors showed that most TCR beta V segments appeared in productive rearrangements either about 90% or about 30% of the time, which broadly matched IMGT annotations. A total of fewer than 200 TCR beta chains were listed by the study as associated with cytomegalovirus. Correlated functional status among segregating V segments might reflect linkage disequilibrium, but an unknown experimental factor could not be ruled out. Because HLA typing was missing for some donors at each locus, association tests included only the typed subset. When HLA alleles, especially DR and DQ, strongly co-occurred, TCR associations were difficult to assign to individual alleles. The sequencing pipeline was judged likely to have produced a cluster of highly shared sequence variants as a technical artifact. The classifier was reported to diagnose cytomegalovirus status with high specificity and sensitivity in both the original cohort and the validation cohort. The earlier analysis of about 600 of the donors excluded 15 to 20 rarely observed V segments, including chromosome 9 orphons, because counts were too low. A further reported finding was that TCR beta sequences accurately predicted the HLA-A and HLA-B alleles for most subjects in the first cohort. In a later analysis, TCR association rates were found to vary across HLA loci, with the most associated TCRs seen for DRB1 alleles and the fewest for HLA-C alleles. In a later genetic analysis, fewer N-insertions in productive TCRs were reported among donors in an Asian-associated ancestry cluster than the roughly 700-donor mean. In a later analysis, several top co-occurrence clusters were reported to appear linked to parvovirus B19, influenza, CMV and Epstein-Barr virus. For the cohort, immune exposure information was limited to CMV serostatus. At a false discovery rate of 0.05, a later analysis linked around 15,000 TCR beta sequences to specific HLA alleles. A later analysis found that most CMV-associated TCR beta chains appeared HLA-restricted, with HLA associations seemingly driven largely by CMV exposure. Most TCR sequences were observed very rarely across donors, whereas some public TCRs were present in many individuals. In this cohort, only TCR beta chains were sequenced, and detectable features were limited by the absence of alpha or paired-chain data.

According to the germline V gene (reference sequence), CDR1 reads LNHNV and CDR2 reads YYDKDF. Including cysteine and phenylalanine, the CDR3 has 14 amino acids. Of all the DNA, just the CDR3 is kept, 42 bases in frame from base 1. V is shortened by 4 bases, J by 4 bases, and the region joining them spans 14 bases. The library was obtained by the immunoSEQ multiplex PCR assay. A mixture of 60 forward primers for TCR Vbeta segments and 13 reverse primers for TCR Jbeta segments was used in the multiplex PCR. A multiplex PCR assay on genomic DNA amplified the CDR3 region of rearranged TCR beta genes. Amplified TCR beta libraries were sequenced as 87-base-pair reads on the Illumina HiSeq System. Regarding the original processing steps: Across the 700 or so repertoires, a later analysis counted roughly 84 million unique TCR beta chains, approximately 12 million of which were shared by at least two donors. Raw reads were error-corrected and collapsed into unique sequences by a nearest-neighbor algorithm in which closely related sequences were merged to remove PCR and sequencing errors. V, D and J gene segments were assigned by aligning CDR3 sequences to IMGT reference sequences. For a sequence to be retained, a match of at least six nucleotides to both a V gene segment and a J gene segment was required. Rearrangements were classified as productive when the CDR3 lacked stop codons and remained in frame with V and J, and all other rearrangements were classified as non-productive. CDR3 was defined according to IMGT convention as the region running from the second conserved V-encoded cysteine to the conserved J-encoded phenylalanine. In an earlier analysis of approximately 590 of the donors, sequences lacking an unambiguous match to a single V gene segment were excluded. An earlier analysis of some 500 of the donors classified V segments as functional when productive rearrangements were above 56.7% and as segregating when the standard deviation between donors was above 5%. A statistical classification framework was developed to diagnose cytomegalovirus status using the catalog of TCR beta chain sequences. In a later analysis, TCR nucleotide sequences were compared against IMGT/GENE-DB human TR gene sequences so that V and J genes could be assigned. The TCRdist pipeline was used in a later analysis to assign CDR3 sequences and most-parsimonious VDJ recombination scenarios. In a later analysis, each TCR beta chain was defined by its CDR3 amino acid sequence together with its V-gene family, and reads without a unique V-gene family were excluded. To address suspected cross-contamination and a sequencing artifact, a later analysis removed around 600 highly shared, low-generation-probability nucleotide sequences. In a later analysis, a clonal expansion index was calculated for each public chain from normalized within-repertoire ranks of inferred template counts. In a later analysis, generation probabilities were computed with a VDJ recombination model fitted to out-of-frame rearrangements, and the resulting probabilities were checked against IGoR. A later analysis scored TCR-TCR, TCR-HLA and TCR-CMV co-occurrence with hypergeometric tests, applying a repertoire-size bias correction to TCR pairs. False discovery rates were estimated in a later analysis by permuting HLA or CMV assignments 20 times. In a later analysis, co-occurring TCRs were grouped with DBSCAN, and TCRdist sequence similarity was added when clustering was performed within HLA-allele-positive subsets. Repertoires with fewer than 30,000 or more than 120,000 public chains were left out of co-occurrence clustering, as were five repertoires with anomalous nucleotide sharing. What TCRdb holds here is the immuneACCESS table cut down to in-frame rearrangements. Part of the clones is not present; checked against another copy, under half of the missing clones reflect an unresolved V gene, and the others are unexplained. The V and J calls and the clone size are those of that table, but D and trimming were determined from the DNA. This sample comprises 210,000 or so clones, about three quarters of them detected only once. The top ten clonotypes cover roughly 2% of the sample.

Worth noting for this clone: Its antigen target is currently unknown. Nothing much larger sits one base from this clone, and base qualities are not available.

In total, 666 healthy bone marrow donors made up the cohort. At the time of sampling, all cohort members were nominally healthy, though unrecorded immune exposures were likely present. The donor tested CMV seropositive, placing the donor among the 310 or so seropositive members of the cohort. A peripheral blood sample was provided by each donor, and peripheral blood mononuclear cells were used for TCR beta sequencing. Genomic DNA extraction from the blood cell samples was performed with the Qiagen DNeasy Blood Extraction Kit. The V gene is TRBV15 and the J gene is TRBJ2-7, with a tentative D gene TRBD1 over 5 matching bases. The sequenced material came from PBMCs. This sequence originates from a woman in her twenties or thirties in good health and CMV-seropositive. CDR3 sequence: CATSTNQGAYEQYF. The bases are TGTGCCACCAGCACTAATCAAGGGGCTTACGAGCAGTACTTC.